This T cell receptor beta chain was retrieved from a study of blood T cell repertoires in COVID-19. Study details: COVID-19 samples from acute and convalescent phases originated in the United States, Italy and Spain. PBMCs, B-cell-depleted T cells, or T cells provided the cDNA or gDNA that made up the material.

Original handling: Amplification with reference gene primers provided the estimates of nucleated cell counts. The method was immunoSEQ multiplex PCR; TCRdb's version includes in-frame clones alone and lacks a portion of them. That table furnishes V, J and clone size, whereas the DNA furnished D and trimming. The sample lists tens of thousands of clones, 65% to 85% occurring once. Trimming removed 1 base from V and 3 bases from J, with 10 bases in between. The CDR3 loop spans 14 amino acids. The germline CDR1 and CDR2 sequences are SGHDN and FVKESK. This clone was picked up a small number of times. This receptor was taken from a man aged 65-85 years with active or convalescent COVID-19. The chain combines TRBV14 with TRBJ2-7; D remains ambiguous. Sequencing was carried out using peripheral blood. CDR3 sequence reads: CASSQGASYYEQYF. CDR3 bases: TGTGCCAGCAGCCAAGGGGCCTCCTACTACGAGCAGTACTTC.